This T cell receptor beta chain was profiled in a study of preoperative IRX-2 immunotherapy in early breast cancer. This clone was picked up one time. The data were produced by immunoSEQ multiplex PCR, yet TCRdb's version contains in-frame clones alone and is incomplete. The sample includes 35,000 to 40,000 clones, roughly four fifths of them seen just once. Treatment denoted: preoperative locoregional IRX-2 cytokine immunotherapy. Patients received preoperative, locoregional IRX-2 cytokine immunotherapy in a phase Ib study. The CDR3 consists of 13 residues. From germline, CDR1 is SQVTM and CDR2 ANQGSEA.

The chain links TRBV29-1 to TRBJ2-5; D could derive from TRBD1 or TRBD2 (7 bases each). The specimen comprised lymph node tissue, sampled after IRX-2 immunotherapy. The receptor was isolated from a human donor with breast cancer. CDR3 amino acids: CSAPGGVGETQYF. The CDR3 DNA reads as TGCAGTGCACCAGGGGGGGTCGGAGAGACCCAGTACTTC.